Below are 32 T cell receptor beta chains sequenced from a single sample in a study of T cells in localized non-small cell lung cancer. Libraries were prepared by immunoSEQ multiplex PCR; TCRdb keeps only in-frame clonotypes and omits some of them. The sample records 15,000 to 20,000 clones, about nine tenths being singletons. The source was peripheral blood, collected before any cancer treatment. Every receptor here comes from a man between 40 and 69 years old with stage I lung adenocarcinoma.

The sample holds one count of this clone. The chain carries TRBV9 and TRBJ1-1, with D uncertain. The CDR3 extends over 14 amino acids. Per germline, CDR1 SGDLS and CDR2 YYNGEE. The V and J ends lost 2 bases and 4 bases respectively, with 12 bases between them. CDR3 amino acids: CASSVGGSATEAFF. In nucleotides, the CDR3 is TGTGCCAGCAGCGTCGGAGGTTCGGCCACTGAAGCTTTCTTT. The full variable domain, rest sourced from reference TRBV9 and TRBJ1-1, is DSGVTQTPKHLITATGQRVTLRCSPRSGDLSVYWYQQSLDQGLQFLIQYYNGEERAKGNILERFSAQQFPDLHSELNLSSLELGDSALYFCASSVGGSATEAFFGQGTRLTVV.

This sequence joins TRBV7-9 and TRBJ2-7; 8 bases fit TRBD2. This CDR3 spans 16 amino acids. In germline, CDR1 is SEHNR, CDR2 FQNEAQ (reference sequence). The trim removed 6 bases at V and 5 bases at J, leaving 15 bases unmatched. CDR3 bases: TGTGCCAGCAGATCTTCAGGCCTCGACGGGGGGGACGAGCAGTACTTC. Its translation: CASRSSGLDGGDEQYF. The complete variable domain, with remaining parts taken from reference TRBV7-9 and TRBJ2-7, reads DTGVSQNPRHKITKRGQNVTFRCDPISEHNRLYWYRQTLGQGPEFLTYFQNEAQLEKSRLLSDRFSAERPKGSFSTLEIQRTEQGDSAMYLCASRSSGLDGGDEQYFGPGTRLTVT.

The V call is TRBV10-2, the J call TRBJ2-3; no clear D. The CDR3 has 11 residues. V lost 4 bases and J lost 4, with 3 bases in between. From germline, CDR1 is WSHSY and CDR2 SAAADI. CDR3 residues: CASSGADTQYF. DNA of the CDR3: TGCGCCAGCAGTGGGGCAGATACGCAGTATTTT.

V and J are TRBV5-1 and TRBJ2-1; a weak D match, TRBD1 (6 bases). The CDR3 spans 14 residues. V shed 0 bases and J shed 5 bases, with 9 bases lying between them. The germline CDR1 and CDR2 sequences are SGHRS and YFSETQ. The CDR3 DNA reads TGCGCCAGCAGCTTGGCCGGGACACACAATGAGCAGTTCTTC. Amino acids: CASSLAGTHNEQFF.

V and J are TRBV2 and TRBJ1-5; D is ambiguous. V lost 0 bases and J 3 bases, leaving 9 bases between the germline ends. The CDR3 is 15 amino acids. From germline, CDR1 is SNHLY and CDR2 FYNNEI. CDR3 bases: TGTGCCAGCAGTGAAGCGGGCAGGATCAATCAGCCCCAGCATTTT. Its protein is CASSEAGRINQPQHF.

The chain recombines TRBV2 with TRBJ1-6, with D tentatively TRBD1 (5 bases). The V end lost 5 bases, the J end lost 6 bases, and 17 bases lay between the germline ends. The germline CDR1 and CDR2 sequences are SNHLY and FYNNEI. CDR3 length: 16 amino acids. CDR3 nucleotides: TGTGCCAGCAGTTCCTTACAGGTTATGGGTAATTCACCCCTCCACTTT. Its protein product is CASSSLQVMGNSPLHF.

The chain is built from TRBV2 and TRBJ1-5; the D is unclear. The CDR3 is made up of 12 amino acids. Trimming removed 4 bases from V and 8 bases from J, with 9 bases in between. Germline CDR1 SNHLY, CDR2 FYNNEI. CDR3 sequence: CASSVGREPQHF. The DNA of the CDR3 is TGTGCCAGCAGTGTAGGGAGGGAGCCCCAGCATTTT.

This chain uses TRBV19 with TRBJ1-3; no definite D call. CDR1 LNHDA and CDR2 SQIVND come from the germline V gene (reference sequence). V lost 3 bases, J lost 3 bases, and 3 bases lay in between. The CDR3 consists of 12 residues. The CDR3: CASSILGNTIYF. DNA for the CDR3: TGTGCCAGTAGTATCCTTGGAAACACCATATATTTT. The whole variable domain, filled in from reference TRBV19 and TRBJ1-3, reads DGGITQSPKYLFRKEGQNVTLSCEQNLNHDAMYWYRQDPGQGLRLIYYSQIVNDFQKGDIAEGYSVSREKKESFPLTVTSAQKNPTAFYLCASSILGNTIYFGEGSWLTVV.

The rearrangement uses TRBV12-5 and TRBJ1-5, with D perhaps matching TRBD1 (5 bases). This CDR3 is built from 13 residues. Germline V lookup: CDR1 LGHNT, CDR2 FRNRAP. With 6 bases removed from V and 6 bases from J, the gap between germline ends came to 12 bases. The CDR3 sequence is CASGLGVAQPQHF. The CDR3 DNA is TGTGCTAGTGGCTTAGGGGTGGCTCAGCCCCAGCATTTT.

The CDR3 bases are TGTGCCACCAGCAGAGACCGGGCCTCCTTGGGGCATCAGCCCCAGCATTTT. Its protein product is CATSRDRASLGHQPQHF. V and J are TRBV15 and TRBJ1-5, with TRBD1 as a possible D gene (5 bases). This CDR3 spans 17 amino acids. Trimming took off 0 bases at V and 5 bases at J, with 17 bases between the two ends. Germline V CDR1 and CDR2: LNHNV, YYDKDF (reference sequence).

The chain recombines TRBV9 with TRBJ1-2; possibly TRBD1 for D (6 bases). The germline V gene has CDR1 SGDLS and CDR2 YYNGEE. The CDR3 runs 16 residues. V lost 0 bases, J lost 0 bases, and 12 bases lay in between. The CDR3 protein is CASSVVEGGANYGYTF. CDR3 sequence (DNA): TGTGCCAGCAGCGTAGTGGAGGGGGGAGCTAACTATGGCTACACCTTC.

The rearrangement uses TRBV19 and TRBJ2-3; D might be TRBD1 (7 bases). With 7 bases removed from V and 4 bases from J, the gap between germline ends came to 18 bases. The CDR3 has 15 residues. In germline, CDR1 is LNHDA, CDR2 SQIVND (reference sequence). CDR3 nucleotide sequence: TGTGCCAGTACCCGACAGGGAGGCTTAGCAGATACGCAGTATTTT. The encoded protein is CASTRQGGLADTQYF.

The chain links TRBV6-1 to TRBJ2-7, with a weak D call TRBD1 (6 bases). The length of the CDR3 is 12 residues. Trimming took off 5 bases at V and 4 bases at J, with 9 bases between the two ends. CDR1 is MNHNS, CDR2 SASEGT, per germline. This chain's CDR3 is CASSPTGYEQYF. CDR3 nucleotide sequence: TGTGCCAGCAGTCCTACAGGGTACGAGCAGTACTTC.

The chain recombines TRBV18 with TRBJ1-4; D gene unclear. Trimming cost V 3 bases and J 8 bases, with 13 bases left between them. This CDR3 has 14 residues. Per germline, CDR1 KGHSH and CDR2 LQKENI. The CDR3 here is CASSPRRVGEKLFF. The CDR3 bases are TGTGCCAGCTCACCCCGAAGGGTTGGCGAAAAACTGTTTTTT.

This chain links TRBV2 with TRBJ2-1; D perhaps matches TRBD2 (6 bases). The germline V gene encodes CDR1 SNHLY and CDR2 FYNNEI. Trimming cost V 5 bases and J 7 bases, with 21 bases left between them. The CDR3 consists of 16 residues. As DNA, the CDR3 is TGTGCCAGCAGTCAAAGTGGCGGGACGTATGAAAATGAGCAGTTCTTC. This gives the protein CASSQSGGTYENEQFF.

The CDR3 loop reads CASSPQVFRSVEAFF. The CDR3 DNA reads as TGTGCCAGCAGCCCACAGGTTTTTCGGAGTGTTGAAGCTTTCTTT. The chain employs TRBV7-9 and TRBJ1-1; maybe TRBD1 (5 bases). CDR1 and CDR2 (germline): SEHNR, FQNEAQ (reference sequence). The CDR3 sequence is 15 residues long. The V end was cut by 5 bases, the J end by 7 bases, with 20 bases between. Full variable domain (missing parts from reference TRBV7-9 and TRBJ1-1): DTGVSQNPRHKITKRGQNVTFRCDPISEHNRLYWYRQTLGQGPEFLTYFQNEAQLEKSRLLSDRFSAERPKGSFSTLEIQRTEQGDSAMYLCASSPQVFRSVEAFFGQGTRLTVV.

The chain joins TRBV5-4 to TRBJ2-2; 10 bases fit TRBD1. J was trimmed by 2 bases and V by 4 bases; bases with no gene match: 11. Germline V lookup: CDR1 SGHNT, CDR2 YYREEE (reference sequence). The CDR3 is 18 residues long. The CDR3 region has the DNA TGTGCCAGCAGCCAAAAGGGGACAGGGGCAAAAAACACCGGGGAGCTGTTTTTT. It is translated as CASSQKGTGAKNTGELFF.

Here the CDR3 DNA reads TGTGCCAGCAGCTTAGATTTCAGCCCTCTCACCGGGGAGCTGTTTTTT. It translates to CASSLDFSPLTGELFF. The J gene is TRBJ2-2, the V gene TRBV11-2; D is unclear. Germline lookup yields CDR1 SGHAT and CDR2 FQNNGV. V lost 0 bases and J lost 4, with 12 bases in between. The CDR3 contains 16 residues.

The rearrangement joins TRBV14 to TRBJ2-7; D may be TRBD1 (5 bases). The CDR3 consists of 13 residues. V lost 5 bases to trimming and J lost 3 bases, with 11 bases between them. Germline values: CDR1 SGHDN, CDR2 FVKESK. CDR3 sequence: CASSFGQDYEQYF. The CDR3 nucleotides read TGTGCCAGCAGCTTTGGACAAGACTACGAGCAGTACTTC.

This chain connects TRBV19 to TRBJ1-2; TRBD1 is a possible D gene (5 bases). Germline-derived CDR1 and CDR2 are LNHDA and SQIVND (reference sequence). This CDR3 has 14 residues. V was trimmed by 3 bases and J by 8 bases, leaving 16 bases between them. CDR3 coding DNA: TGTGCCAGTAGTATCTATGACAGAGCTGAGGGCTACACCTTC. Translated, it gives CASSIYDRAEGYTF.

This sequence joins TRBV19 and TRBJ1-1; D gene uncertain. Germline V gives CDR1 LNHDA, CDR2 SQIVND (reference sequence). The CDR3 length is 15 residues. Trimming took off 4 bases at V and 0 bases at J, with 12 bases between the two ends. The CDR3 DNA reads as TGTGCCAGTAGTACAGGACGGGGAATGAACACTGAAGCTTTCTTT. This sequence encodes CASSTGRGMNTEAFF.

This chain joins TRBV18 and TRBJ2-5; no clear D. The CDR3 loop spans 12 amino acids. Germline V CDR1 and CDR2: KGHSH, LQKENI. Trimming left V 6 bases short and J 5 bases short, with 10 bases between. The CDR3 nucleotides are TGTGCCAGCTCGGAGACTGGGGAGACCCAGTACTTC. Translation gives CASSETGETQYF. Drawing the rest from reference TRBV18 and TRBJ2-5, the complete variable domain is NAGVMQNPRHLVRRRGQEARLRCSPMKGHSHVYWYRQLPEEGLKFMVYLQKENIIDESGMPKERFSAEFPKEGPSILRIQQVVRGDSAAYFCASSETGETQYFGPGTRLLVL.

Here the CDR3 DNA reads TGCGCCAGCAGCCAAGATGGGGGCCCCAGCAATCAGCCCCAGCATTTT. Its translation is CASSQDGGPSNQPQHF. The chain combines TRBV4-1 with TRBJ1-5; tentatively, D is TRBD1 (6 bases). Trimming left V 0 bases short and J 1 base short, with 10 bases between. CDR1 is MGHRA, CDR2 YSYEKL, per germline. The CDR3 has 16 amino acids.

This clone has only one observation. J is TRBJ2-7 and V is TRBV4-2, with D possibly being TRBD2 (6 bases). CDR1 LGHNA and CDR2 YNFKEQ come from the germline V gene. This CDR3 comprises 14 residues. V was pared by 4 bases and J by 0 bases, with 10 bases between. For the CDR3, the DNA is TGTGCCAGCAGCCCGGGGGACGCCTCCTACGAGCAGTACTTC. Its protein is CASSPGDASYEQYF.

The chain joins TRBV19 to TRBJ2-7; TRBD1 matches 10 bases. V shed 5 bases, J shed 4 bases, and the junction held 2 bases outside the gene matches. CDR3 size: 13 residues. Germline V gene sequence: CDR1 LNHDA, CDR2 SQIVND (reference sequence). The CDR3 loop reads CASSLGQGYEQYF. The CDR3, as DNA: TGTGCCAGTAGTCTGGGACAGGGGTACGAGCAGTACTTC. The variable domain in full, with the rest retrieved from reference TRBV19 and TRBJ2-7, is DGGITQSPKYLFRKEGQNVTLSCEQNLNHDAMYWYRQDPGQGLRLIYYSQIVNDFQKGDIAEGYSVSREKKESFPLTVTSAQKNPTAFYLCASSLGQGYEQYFGPGTRLTVT.

The chain couples TRBV6-6 to TRBJ1-2, with TRBD1 as a possible D gene (5 bases). Trimming removed 4 bases at V and 3 bases at J, with 15 bases between. CDR3 length: 15 residues. Germline CDR1 reads MNHNY; CDR2 reads SVGAGI (reference sequence). Written as DNA, the CDR3 is TGTGCCAGCAGTTTACCCTCAGGGCGTGACTATGGCTACACCTTC. It encodes CASSLPSGRDYGYTF.

In this sample, this clone turned up once. V is TRBV5-8 and J is TRBJ2-1; the D is unclear. CDR1 and CDR2 (germline): SGHTS, YDEGEE. V lost 1 base and J 1 base, leaving 9 bases between the germline ends. This CDR3 has 15 amino acids. The CDR3 nucleotides are TGTGCCAGCAGCTTGCCGAGTGGGTCCTACAATGAGCAGTTCTTC. Translation: CASSLPSGSYNEQFF.

J is TRBJ2-1 and V is TRBV5-1; 10 bases align to TRBD2. The CDR3 consists of 17 residues. Germline assignment: CDR1 SGHRS and CDR2 YFSETQ. V trimming: 3 bases; J trimming: 8 bases; junction bases outside the gene matches: 14. CDR3 nucleotide sequence: TGCGCCAGCAGCTACGATCTCAGCGGGGGGGCCAGGGATGAGCAGTTCTTC. Translated: CASSYDLSGGARDEQFF.

The chain uses TRBV19 and TRBJ2-7; 8 nucleotides match TRBD1. Germline V gene lookup returns CDR1 LNHDA and CDR2 SQIVND (reference sequence). Losses at the gene ends were 6 bases for V and 4 bases for J; bases not matched to a gene: 2. The CDR3 has 12 residues. CDR3 residues: CASRRDRYEQYF. The CDR3 DNA sequence: TGTGCCAGTAGAAGGGACAGGTACGAGCAGTACTTC.

The J gene is TRBJ1-1, the V gene TRBV11-2; unclear D gene. This CDR3 comprises 15 residues. Between the trimmed V and J ends, which lost 5 bases and 3 bases, there was a span of 16 bases. CDR1 SGHAT and CDR2 FQNNGV come from the germline V gene. The CDR3 DNA follows: TGTGCCAGCAGCACCGCCCGACATCCGGACACTGAAGCTTTCTTT. Its protein is CASSTARHPDTEAFF.

The chain recombines TRBV19 with TRBJ2-7; TRBD2 aligns across 12 bases. The germline V gene encodes CDR1 LNHDA and CDR2 SQIVND (reference sequence). With V trimmed by 4 bases and J by 0 bases, 4 bases remained unmatched. The CDR3 is made up of 16 amino acids. CDR3 nucleotide sequence: TGTGCCAGTAGTACCGGGACTAGCGGGTTCTCCTACGAGCAGTACTTC. Translation: CASSTGTSGFSYEQYF.

This clone was detected only a few times. The chain employs TRBV6-5 and TRBJ1-5, with D possibly being TRBD1 (5 bases). Germline-derived CDR1 and CDR2 are MNHEY and SVGAGI. The ends were cut back, 0 bases at V and 1 base at J, with 7 bases in the middle. There are 15 residues in the CDR3. CDR3 residues: CASSYSKGSNQPQHF. In DNA, the CDR3 is TGTGCCAGCAGTTACTCTAAGGGGAGCAATCAGCCCCAGCATTTT.